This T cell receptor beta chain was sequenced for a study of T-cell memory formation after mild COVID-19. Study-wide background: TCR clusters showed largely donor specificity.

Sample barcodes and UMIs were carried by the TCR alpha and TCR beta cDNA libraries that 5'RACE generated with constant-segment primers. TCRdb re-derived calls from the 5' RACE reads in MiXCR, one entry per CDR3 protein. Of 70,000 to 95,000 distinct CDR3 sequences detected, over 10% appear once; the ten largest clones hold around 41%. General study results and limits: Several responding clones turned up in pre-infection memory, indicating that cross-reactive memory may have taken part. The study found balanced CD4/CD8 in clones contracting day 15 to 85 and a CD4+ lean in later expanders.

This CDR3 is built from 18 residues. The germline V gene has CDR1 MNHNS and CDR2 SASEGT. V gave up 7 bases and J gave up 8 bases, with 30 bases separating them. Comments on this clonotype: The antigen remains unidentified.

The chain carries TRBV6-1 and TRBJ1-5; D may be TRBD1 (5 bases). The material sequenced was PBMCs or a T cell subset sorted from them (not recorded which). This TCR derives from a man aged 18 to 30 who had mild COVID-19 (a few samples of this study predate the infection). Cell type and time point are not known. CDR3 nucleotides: TGTGCCAGCACCTCGCCGGGGGGAAGGACGGCGTTTTATAAGCCCCAGCATTTT. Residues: CASTSPGGRTAFYKPQHF.